This T cell receptor beta chain was obtained from a study of cytomegalovirus exposure and HLA in healthy donors. Concerning this clone itself: Its specificity is not known.

Study-level findings and limits: In a later analysis, CMV-associated beta chains were mostly HLA-associated, it appeared.

The primer mix had 60 Vbeta and 13 Jbeta primers. Authors' data handling: Per a later analysis, the number of unique TCR beta chains was about 80 million, of which roughly 11 million were shared. The method was immunoSEQ multiplex PCR; TCRdb's version includes in-frame clones alone and lacks a portion of them. The V and J calls and clone size were taken over from that table, and D and trimming were inferred from the DNA. The repertoire has tens of thousands of clones, around 78% of them found once; the top ten carry 2.5%. Germline CDR1 and CDR2: MNHEY and SMNVEV (reference sequence). V lost 2 bases and J 4 bases, leaving 15 bases between the germline ends. The CDR3 loop spans 16 amino acids.

The material sequenced was PBMCs. The rearrangement joins TRBV27 to TRBJ1-3; D call uncertain. The receptor comes from a male donor in good health and CMV-seropositive. The CDR3 DNA sequence: TGTGCCAGCAGTTTAAGGAGGCCTTCAACGGGAAACACCATATATTTT. It specifies CASSLRRPSTGNTIYF.